The entry below gives a single T cell receptor beta chain sequence along with its context. The data were obtained in a study of T cell changes during pregnancy in multiple sclerosis. The table came from immunoSEQ multiplex PCR; TCRdb's copy has only in-frame clones and leaves some out. This sample carries 45,000 to 60,000 clones, roughly 90% of them seen once, and the ten largest clones take 1.9%. V dropped 5 bases and J dropped 0 bases, with 8 bases sitting between them. The CDR3 totals 14 residues. Germline V gives CDR1 LNHDA, CDR2 SQIVND (reference sequence). The sequencing used peripheral blood, collected in the first trimester of pregnancy. The rearrangement uses TRBV19 and TRBJ1-5; possibly TRBD1 for D (5 bases). This TCR came from a female donor with multiple sclerosis, enrolled in a pregnancy study. This chain's CDR3 is CASSVDSSNQPQHF. The CDR3 DNA is TGTGCCAGTAGTGTTGACAGTAGCAATCAGCCCCAGCATTTT.